Here is one T cell receptor beta chain with its context. Its antigen is still unknown. This CDR3 contains 17 residues. In germline, CDR1 is SGHAT, CDR2 FQNNGV. Both 60 Vbeta primers and 13 Jbeta primers went into the PCR. The repertoire was sequenced with immunoSEQ multiplex PCR; TCRdb's copy has only in-frame clones and lacks some. The sample lists around 94,000 clones; roughly 83% were seen once. The record originates from a study of cytomegalovirus exposure and HLA in healthy donors. Study conclusions and caveats: 150 or so TCR beta chains were listed as cytomegalovirus-associated. When analyzed later, a missense DCLRE1C variant was found to be linked to TCR beta V- and J-gene trimming. Most of the TCR beta V segments (in an earlier analysis) were productive either about 90% or about 30% of the time.

The J gene is TRBJ2-5, the V gene TRBV11-2; 8 positions agree with TRBD2. The J call could be wrong; TRBJ2-7 is a better fit for the DNA end. The receptor was derived from a man aged 40-49 years in good health and CMV-seronegative. The sequenced sample consisted of PBMCs. CDR3 nucleotides: TGTGCCAGCAGCAAAGACCCGGCCGCGGGGGGATCCTACGAGCAGTACTTC. Its translation is CASSKDPAAGGSYEQYF.